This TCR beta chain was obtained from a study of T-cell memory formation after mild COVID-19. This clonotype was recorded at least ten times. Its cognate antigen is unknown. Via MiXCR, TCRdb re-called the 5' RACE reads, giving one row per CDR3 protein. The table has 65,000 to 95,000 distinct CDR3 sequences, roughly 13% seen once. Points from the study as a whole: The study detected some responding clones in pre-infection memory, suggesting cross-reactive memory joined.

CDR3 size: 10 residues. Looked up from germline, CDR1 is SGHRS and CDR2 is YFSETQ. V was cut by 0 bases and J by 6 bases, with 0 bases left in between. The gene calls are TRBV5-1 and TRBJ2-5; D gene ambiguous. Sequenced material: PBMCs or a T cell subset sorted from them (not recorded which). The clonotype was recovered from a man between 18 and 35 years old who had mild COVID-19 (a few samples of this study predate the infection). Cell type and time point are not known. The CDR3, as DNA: TGCGCCAGCAGCTTGGAGACCCAGTACTTC. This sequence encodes CASSLETQYF.